Below are 6 T cell receptor beta chains sequenced from a single sample in a study of blood T cell repertoires in COVID-19. TCRdb's table, derived via immunoSEQ multiplex PCR, lists solely in-frame clones and lacks some. The sample lists 250,000 to 350,000 clones, 88% occurring once. The source material was PBMCs or T cells enriched from blood (not recorded which). Receptors were obtained from a woman aged 25 to 45 who had recovered from COVID-19.

This chain uses TRBV19 with TRBJ1-4, with 7 bases identical to TRBD1. Germline CDR1 and CDR2: LNHDA and SQIVND (reference sequence). Trimming took 7 bases from V and 5 from J; bases not matched to a gene: 10. CDR3 size: 15 residues. The CDR3: CASKLPGGRNEKLFF. In nucleotides, the CDR3 is TGTGCCAGTAAGTTGCCAGGGGGTCGGAATGAAAAACTGTTTTTT.

The chain couples TRBV5-1 to TRBJ2-3; D is possibly TRBD1 (6 bases). CDR3 length: 12 residues. Germline V gene data show CDR1 as SGHRS and CDR2 as YFSETQ. V was trimmed by 7 bases and J by 4 bases, leaving 10 bases between them. The CDR3 sequence is CASSWGPDTQYF. The CDR3 region has the DNA TGCGCCAGCTCCTGGGGGCCAGATACGCAGTATTTT.

This CDR3 reads CASSYRGQVEKLFF. The CDR3 DNA reads TGTGCCAGCAGTTACAGGGGGCAGGTTGAAAAACTGTTTTTT. This chain joins TRBV6-5 and TRBJ1-4; 7 positions match TRBD1. Looked up from germline, CDR1 is MNHEY and CDR2 is SVGAGI. Trimming cost V 2 bases and J 7 bases; bases outside gene matches: 4. This CDR3 is 14 amino acids long.

CDR3 DNA sequence: TGTGCCAGCAGCTTAGCTCGGAACTGGGGCGGCGATGAGCAGTTCTTC. Protein product: CASSLARNWGGDEQFF. The J gene is TRBJ2-1, the V gene TRBV7-9; a possible D gene is TRBD1 (5 bases). The CDR3 is 16 amino acids. Trimming pared 0 bases from V and 8 bases from J, leaving 17 bases between. Germline V gives CDR1 SEHNR, CDR2 FQNEAQ (reference sequence).

This chain links TRBV24-1 with TRBJ2-3; 7 bases agree with TRBD1. Unmatched junction bases numbered 6, after V lost 2 bases and J lost 2 bases. In germline, CDR1 is KGHDR, CDR2 SFDVKD. CDR3 length: 16 amino acids. CDR3 protein: CATSDSGQDLTDTQYF. The CDR3 DNA reads as TGTGCCACCAGTGATTCCGGACAGGACCTCACAGATACGCAGTATTTT.

The rearrangement uses TRBV19 and TRBJ2-2; 11 bases fit TRBD2. V shed 2 bases and J 0 bases; nucleotides not matched to a gene: 8. CDR3 size: 19 residues. Germline assignment: CDR1 LNHDA and CDR2 SQIVND (reference sequence). The CDR3 is CASSIWGTSGPANTGELFF. The CDR3 DNA reads as TGTGCCAGTAGTATATGGGGGACTAGCGGACCAGCGAACACCGGGGAGCTGTTTTTT.